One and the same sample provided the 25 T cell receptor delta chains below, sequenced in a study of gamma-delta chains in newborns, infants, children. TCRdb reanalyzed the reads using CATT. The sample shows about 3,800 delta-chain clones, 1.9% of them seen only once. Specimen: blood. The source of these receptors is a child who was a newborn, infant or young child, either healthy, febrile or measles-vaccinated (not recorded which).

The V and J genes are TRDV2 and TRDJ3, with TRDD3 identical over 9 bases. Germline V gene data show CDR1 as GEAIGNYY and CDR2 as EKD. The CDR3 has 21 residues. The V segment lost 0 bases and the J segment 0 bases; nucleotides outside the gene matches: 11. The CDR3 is CACDTAVGDSQSSWDTRQMFF. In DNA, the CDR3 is TGTGCCTGTGACACCGCGGTGGGGGATAGTCAAAGCTCCTGGGACACCCGACAGATGTTTTTC.

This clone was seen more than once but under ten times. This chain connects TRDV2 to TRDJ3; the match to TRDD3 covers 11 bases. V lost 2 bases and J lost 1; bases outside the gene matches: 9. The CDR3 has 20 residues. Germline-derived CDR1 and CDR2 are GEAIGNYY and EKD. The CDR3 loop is CACDKVRLGDKSWDTRQMFF. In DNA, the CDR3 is TGTGCCTGTGACAAAGTGCGACTGGGGGATAAATCCTGGGACACCCGACAGATGTTTTTC.

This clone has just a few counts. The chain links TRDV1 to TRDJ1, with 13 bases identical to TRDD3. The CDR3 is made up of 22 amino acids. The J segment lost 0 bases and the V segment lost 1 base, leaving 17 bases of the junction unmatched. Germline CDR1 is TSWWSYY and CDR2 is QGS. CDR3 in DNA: TGTGCTCTTGGGGAACCCAGGCCTTCCTCATTACTGGGGGATACGTACACCGATAAACTCATCTTT. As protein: CALGEPRPSSLLGDTYTDKLIF.

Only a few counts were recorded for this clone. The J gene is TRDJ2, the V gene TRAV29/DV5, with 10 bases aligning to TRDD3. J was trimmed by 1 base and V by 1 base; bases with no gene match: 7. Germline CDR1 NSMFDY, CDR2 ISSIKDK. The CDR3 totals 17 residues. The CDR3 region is CAASYWGIRHLTAQLFF. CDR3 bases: TGTGCAGCAAGCTACTGGGGGATCCGTCATTTGACAGCACAACTCTTCTTT.

The CDR3: CACDHLGAQMTAQLFF. The CDR3 nucleotides read TGTGCCTGTGACCACCTGGGGGCCCAAATGACAGCACAACTCTTCTTT. The chain joins TRDV2 to TRDJ2; TRDD3 agrees at 7 bases. In the absence of a J gene in TCRdb, the DNA was matched to germline to assign it here. In germline, CDR1 is GEAIGNYY, CDR2 EKD. J was trimmed by 3 bases and V by 3 bases; bases with no gene match: 9. This CDR3 is built from 16 residues.

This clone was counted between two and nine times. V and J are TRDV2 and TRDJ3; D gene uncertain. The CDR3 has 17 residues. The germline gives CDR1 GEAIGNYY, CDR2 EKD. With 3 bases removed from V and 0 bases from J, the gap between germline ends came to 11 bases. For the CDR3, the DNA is TGTGCCTGTGACTCGATTCTGAGCTCCTGGGACACCCGACAGATGTTTTTC. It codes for CACDSILSSWDTRQMFF.

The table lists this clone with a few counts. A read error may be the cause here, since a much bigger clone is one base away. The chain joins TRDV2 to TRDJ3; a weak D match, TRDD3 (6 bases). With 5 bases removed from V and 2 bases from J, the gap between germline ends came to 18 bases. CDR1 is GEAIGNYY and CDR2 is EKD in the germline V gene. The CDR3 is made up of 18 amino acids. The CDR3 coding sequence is TGTGCCTGTGGCTCCCCAAGGGATAGCCCCTGGGACACCCGACAGATGTTTTTC. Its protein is CACGSPRDSPWDTRQMFF.

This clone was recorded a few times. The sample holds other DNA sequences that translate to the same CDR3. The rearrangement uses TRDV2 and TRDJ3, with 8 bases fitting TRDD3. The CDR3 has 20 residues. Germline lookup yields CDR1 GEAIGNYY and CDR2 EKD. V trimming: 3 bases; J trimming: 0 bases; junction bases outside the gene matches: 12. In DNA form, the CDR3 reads TGTGCCTGTGACCCAGTATTGGGGGATCTCTACTCCTGGGACACCCGACAGATGTTTTTC. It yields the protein CACDPVLGDLYSWDTRQMFF.

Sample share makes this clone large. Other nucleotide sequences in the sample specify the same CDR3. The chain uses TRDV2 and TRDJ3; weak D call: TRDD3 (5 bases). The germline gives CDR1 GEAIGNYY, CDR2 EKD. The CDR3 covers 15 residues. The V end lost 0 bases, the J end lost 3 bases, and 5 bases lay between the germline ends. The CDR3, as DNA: TGTGCCTGTGACACCGGATACTGGGACACCCGACAGATGTTTTTC. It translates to CACDTGYWDTRQMFF.

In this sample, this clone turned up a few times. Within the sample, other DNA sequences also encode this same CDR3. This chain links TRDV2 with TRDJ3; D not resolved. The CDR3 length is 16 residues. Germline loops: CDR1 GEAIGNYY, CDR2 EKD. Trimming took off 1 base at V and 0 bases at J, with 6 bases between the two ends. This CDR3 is CACDTISSWDTRQMFF. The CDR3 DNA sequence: TGTGCCTGTGACACAATCAGCTCCTGGGACACCCGACAGATGTTTTTC.

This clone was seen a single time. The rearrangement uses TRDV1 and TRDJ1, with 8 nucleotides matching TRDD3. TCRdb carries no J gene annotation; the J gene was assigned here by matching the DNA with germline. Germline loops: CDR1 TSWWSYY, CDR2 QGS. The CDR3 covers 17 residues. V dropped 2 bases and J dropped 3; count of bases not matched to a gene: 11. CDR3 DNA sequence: TGTGCTCTTGGGGAAAGGGATACTGGGGGGTCCCCCGATAAACTCATCTTT. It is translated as CALGERDTGGSPDKLIF.

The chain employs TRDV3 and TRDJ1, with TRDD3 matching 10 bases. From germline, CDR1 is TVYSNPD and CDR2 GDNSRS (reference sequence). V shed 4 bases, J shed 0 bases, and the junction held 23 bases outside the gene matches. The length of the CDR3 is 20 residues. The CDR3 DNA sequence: TGTGCCTCCGCGTGCTTCCCCTACTGGGGGATGGTAGAGTACACCGATAAACTCATCTTT. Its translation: CASACFPYWGMVEYTDKLIF.

This CDR3 is CALGELPSSTLGDTDKLIF. The DNA for the CDR3 is TGTGCTCTTGGGGAACTTCCTTCCTCCACACTGGGGGACACCGATAAACTCATCTTT. The genes are TRDV1 and TRDJ1; D perhaps matches TRDD3 (8 bases). Germline V CDR1 and CDR2: TSWWSYY, QGS. The length of the CDR3 is 19 residues. Trimming stripped 0 bases from V and 0 bases from J, with 20 bases between.

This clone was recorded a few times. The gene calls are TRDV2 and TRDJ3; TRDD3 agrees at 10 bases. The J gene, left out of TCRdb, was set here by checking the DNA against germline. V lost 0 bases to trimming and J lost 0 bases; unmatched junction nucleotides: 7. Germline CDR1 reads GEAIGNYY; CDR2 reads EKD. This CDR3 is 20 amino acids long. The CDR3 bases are TGTGCCTGTGACACCGGGGGATACGGCGGGGGCTCCTGGGACACCCGACAGATGTTTTTC. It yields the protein CACDTGGYGGGSWDTRQMFF.

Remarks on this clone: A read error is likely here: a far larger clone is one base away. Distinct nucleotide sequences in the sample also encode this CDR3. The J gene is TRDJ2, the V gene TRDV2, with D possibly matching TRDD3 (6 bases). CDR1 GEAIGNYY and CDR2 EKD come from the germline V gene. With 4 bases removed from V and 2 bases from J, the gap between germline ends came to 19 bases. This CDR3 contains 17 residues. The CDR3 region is CACDTSSGGPLTAQLFF. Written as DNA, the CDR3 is TGTGCCTGTGATACGTCTAGTGGGGGCCCCTTGACAGCACAACTCTTCTTT.

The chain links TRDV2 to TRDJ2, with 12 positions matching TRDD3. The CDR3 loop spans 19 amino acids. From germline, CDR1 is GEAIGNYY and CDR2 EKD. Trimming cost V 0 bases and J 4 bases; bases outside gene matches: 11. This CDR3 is CACDTMSSWGIRGTAQLFF. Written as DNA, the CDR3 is TGTGCCTGTGACACCATGAGTTCCTGGGGGATACGGGGGACAGCACAACTCTTCTTT.

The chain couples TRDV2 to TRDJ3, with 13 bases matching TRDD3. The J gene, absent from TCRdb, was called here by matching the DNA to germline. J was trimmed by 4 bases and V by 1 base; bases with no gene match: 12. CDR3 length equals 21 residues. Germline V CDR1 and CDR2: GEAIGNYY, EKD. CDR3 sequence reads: CACDTVVLGDTLIWDTRQMFF. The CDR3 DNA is TGTGCCTGTGACACGGTGGTACTGGGGGATACGCTGATATGGGACACCCGACAGATGTTTTTC.

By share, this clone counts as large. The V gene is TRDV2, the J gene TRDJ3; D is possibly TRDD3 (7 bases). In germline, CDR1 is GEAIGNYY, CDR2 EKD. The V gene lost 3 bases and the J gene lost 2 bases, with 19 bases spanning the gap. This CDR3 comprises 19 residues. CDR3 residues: CACDSYWGSETWDTRQMFF. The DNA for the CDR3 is TGTGCCTGTGACTCCTACTGGGGCTCAGAGACCTGGGACACCCGACAGATGTTTTTC.

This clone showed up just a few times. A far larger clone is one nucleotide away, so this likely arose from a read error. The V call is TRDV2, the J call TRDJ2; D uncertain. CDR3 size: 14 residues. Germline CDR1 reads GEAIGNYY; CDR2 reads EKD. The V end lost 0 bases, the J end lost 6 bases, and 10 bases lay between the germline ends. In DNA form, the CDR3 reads TGTGCCTGTGACACCTGGAGGACTTCAGCACAACTCTTCTTT. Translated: CACDTWRTSAQLFF.

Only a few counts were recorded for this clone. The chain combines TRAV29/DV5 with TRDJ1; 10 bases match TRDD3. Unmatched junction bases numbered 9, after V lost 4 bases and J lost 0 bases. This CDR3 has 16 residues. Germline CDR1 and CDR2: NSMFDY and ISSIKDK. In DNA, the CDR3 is TGTGCAGCAGGGCGCCCTACTGGGGGATACACCGATAAACTCATCTTT. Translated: CAAGRPTGGYTDKLIF.

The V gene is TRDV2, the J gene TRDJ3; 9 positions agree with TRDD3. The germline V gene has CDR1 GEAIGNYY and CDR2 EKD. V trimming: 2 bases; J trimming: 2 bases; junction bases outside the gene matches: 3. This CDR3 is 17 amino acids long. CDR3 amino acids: CACDRMGDTWDTRQMFF. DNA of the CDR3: TGTGCCTGTGACAGGATGGGGGATACCTGGGACACCCGACAGATGTTTTTC.

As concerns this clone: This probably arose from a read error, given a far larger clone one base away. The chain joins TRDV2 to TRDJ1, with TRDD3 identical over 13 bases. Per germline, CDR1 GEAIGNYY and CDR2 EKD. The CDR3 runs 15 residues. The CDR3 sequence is CACDYWGIRADELIF. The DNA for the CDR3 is TGTGCCTGTGACTACTGGGGGATACGCGCCGATGAACTCATCTTT.

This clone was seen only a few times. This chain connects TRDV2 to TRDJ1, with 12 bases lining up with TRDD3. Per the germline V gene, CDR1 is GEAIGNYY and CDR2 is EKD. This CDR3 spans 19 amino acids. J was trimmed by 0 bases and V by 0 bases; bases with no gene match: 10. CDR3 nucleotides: TGTGCCTGTGACACCGTACTGGGGGATACTGCCCTCAACACCGATAAACTCATCTTT. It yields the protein CACDTVLGDTALNTDKLIF.

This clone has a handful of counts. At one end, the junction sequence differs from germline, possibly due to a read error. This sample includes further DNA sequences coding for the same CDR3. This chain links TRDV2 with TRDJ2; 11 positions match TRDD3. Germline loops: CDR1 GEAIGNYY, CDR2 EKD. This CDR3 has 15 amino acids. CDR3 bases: TGTGCCTGTGACACCGGTCTGGGGGATACAGCACAACTCTTCTTC. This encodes CACDTGLGDTAQLFF.

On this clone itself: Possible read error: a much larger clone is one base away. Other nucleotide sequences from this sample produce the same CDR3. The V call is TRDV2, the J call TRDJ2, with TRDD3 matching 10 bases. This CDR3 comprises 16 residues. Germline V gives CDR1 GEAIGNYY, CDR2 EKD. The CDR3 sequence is CACDTLGDKRIAQLFF. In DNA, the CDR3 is TGCGCCTGTGACACGCTGGGGGATAAGAGGATAGCACAACTCTTCTTT.